Listed below are T cell receptor beta chains from one sample, sequenced in a study of T cells after yellow fever vaccination. TCRdb reanalysed the 5' RACE reads using MiXCR and keeps one entry per CDR3 protein. The table includes 450,000 to 600,000 distinct CDR3 sequences, less than 15% detected once. The sample was PBMCs, taken on the day of the yellow fever booster vaccination. The receptors derive from a man aged 30 to 45 who received the YFV17D yellow fever vaccine. The CDR3 runs from the conserved cysteine through the conserved F or W. A D gene is named only where the DNA matches it firmly. Only part of the rows carry a size: once, few, many, or a class if the clone is expanded.

TRBJ2-3	TRBV28	-	few	TGTGCCAGCAGTTCGATGGGGGTACGCAGCACAGATACGCAGTATTTT	CASSSMGVRSTDTQYF
TRBJ1-2	TRBV12-3/TRBV12-4	-	few	TGTGCCAGCAGTTTCTCCCTAGCATCCGTCTATGGCTACACCTTC	CASSFSLASVYGYTF
TRBJ2-1	TRBV21-1	-	many	TGTGCCAGCAGCGGCCCCGGGCCCTCCCTCTACGGTTCGCGGTTCTTC	CASSGPGPSLYGSRFF
TRBJ1-4	TRBV20-1	-	few	TGCAGTGTCTCAGGGTCGCGGGAAAAACTGTTTTTT	CSVSGSREKLFF
TRBJ1-5	TRBV28	-	few	TGTGCCAGCAGTGCCCTGGGAGAGGGGAGAAATCAGCCCCAGCATTTT	CASSALGEGRNQPQHF
TRBJ2-3	TRBV18	-	-	TGTGCCAGCTCACCGGCAGGGGCGAACACAGATACGCAGTATTTT	CASSPAGANTDTQYF
TRBJ1-2	TRBV11-2	TRBD1	few	TGTGCCAGCAGCCCAGGGGGGGGCAGCGGGGCTCACTATGGCTACACCTTC	CASSPGGGSGAHYGYTF
TRBJ2-1	TRBV7-9	TRBD2	few	TGTGAGACTAGCGGGAGGGCCCTCCACAATGAGCAGTTCTTC	CETSGRALHNEQFF
TRBJ2-2	TRBV6-1	-	-	TGTGCCAGCAGTGAAGTTTGGGTTTCGAACACCGGGGAGCTGTTTTTT	CASSEVWVSNTGELFF
TRBJ2-1	TRBV12-3/TRBV12-4	-	-	TGTGCCAGCAGTCAGCAGGGATACTACAATGAGCAGTTCTTC	CASSQQGYYNEQFF
TRBJ2-5	TRBV23-1	-	-	TGCGCCAGCAGTCAATCGGTGGACTGTGACGGAATGGGGGAGACCCAGTACTTC	CASSQSVDCDGMGETQYF
TRBJ2-5	TRBV29-1	-	once	TGCAGCGTTCGTCTCGAGACCCCGTACTTC	CSVRLETPYF
TRBJ2-1	TRBV5-1	TRBD2	many	TGCGCCAGCAGCTTGTCCAGCGGGGGGTACAATGAGCAGTTCTTC	CASSLSSGGYNEQFF
TRBJ1-6	TRBV21-1	-	few	TGTGCCAGCAGCAAAGAAGGGGGATATAATTCACCCCTCCACTTT	CASSKEGGYNSPLHF
TRBJ2-2	TRBV7-3	TRBD1	few	TGTGCCAGCAGCCAGGCAGGGGGCGAGGGCGGGGAGCTGTTTTTT	CASSQAGGEGGELFF
TRBJ2-5	TRBV20-1	TRBD2	few	TGCAGTGCTACCAAGACTAGCGGGAGGCCAAGTGGTCCCCAGTACTTC	CSATKTSGRPSGPQYF
TRBJ2-3	TRBV27	-	few	TGTGCCAGCAGTTTATACAGGGCGGGAGATACGCAGTATTTT	CASSLYRAGDTQYF
TRBJ1-2	TRBV4-3	TRBD1	-	TGCGCCAGCAGCCAACCCGGGACAGGCTATGGCTACACCTTC	CASSQPGTGYGYTF
TRBJ2-1	TRBV5-1	TRBD2	few	TGCGCCAGCACCCTAGCGGGAGTATACAATGAGCAGTTCTTC	CASTLAGVYNEQFF
TRBJ1-2	TRBV20-1	-	-	TGCAGTGCAAAACACAGGGCGGATGGCTACACCTTC	CSAKHRADGYTF
TRBJ2-5	TRBV7-2	-	few	TGTGCCAGCAGCTTAGCGCGGTACGACCAGTACTTC	CASSLARYDQYF
TRBJ2-1	TRBV14	TRBD2	few	TGTGCCAGCAGCCCCGACCTCGGACTAGCGGGATGGGTCTACAATGAGCAGTTCTTC	CASSPDLGLAGWVYNEQFF
TRBJ2-3	TRBV27	-	-	TGTGCCAGCAGTGCCGCCGTTAGCACAGATACGCAGTATTTT	CASSAAVSTDTQYF
TRBJ2-1	TRBV10-3	TRBD2	-	TGTGCCATCAGGACTAGCGGGATATCCGGGGATGAGCAGTTCTTC	CAIRTSGISGDEQFF
TRBJ2-7	TRBV20-1	-	-	TGCAGTGCTAGGGCCGGGACCACTGCCTACGAGCAGTACTTC	CSARAGTTAYEQYF
TRBJ1-2	TRBV2	-	-	TGTGCCAGCAGTGAAGAGTTCTATGGCTACACCTTC	CASSEEFYGYTF
TRBJ1-4	TRBV29-1	-	-	TGCAGCTCTCTAGGGGAAGCGGGGGAAAAACTGTTTTTT	CSSLGEAGEKLFF
TRBJ2-7	TRBV20-1	TRBD2	-	TGCAGTGCTCGACTAGCAGATTTATACGAGCAGTACTTC	CSARLADLYEQYF
TRBJ2-1	TRBV19	-	-	TGTGCCAGTAGTTACCGAAAGGACACTGAGCAGTTCTTC	CASSYRKDTEQFF
TRBJ2-3	TRBV19	-	-	TGTGCCAGTAGTATAGACTCATCAGCCTGGGGCACAGATACGCAGTATTTT	CASSIDSSAWGTDTQYF
TRBJ2-3	TRBV27	TRBD2	many	TGTGCCAGCAGCCGAATCGCCCGCGGGAGTGCCGGCACAGATACGCAGTATTTT	CASSRIARGSAGTDTQYF
TRBJ2-3	TRBV5-1	TRBD1	-	TGCGCCAGCGGGGCTAGGGGGCAAGATACGCAGTATTTT	CASGARGQDTQYF
TRBJ2-4	TRBV7-2	-	few	TGTGCCAGCAGCTTAGCGCTCAACATTCAGTACTTC	CASSLALNIQYF
TRBJ2-7	TRBV4-2	-	few	TGTGCCAGCAGCCAAGATAAGGGGTTCCGCGAGCAGTACTTC	CASSQDKGFREQYF
TRBJ1-2	TRBV5-1	TRBD1	-	TGCGCCAGCAGCTCTTTATTATGGGGACAGGATGGCTACACCTTC	CASSSLLWGQDGYTF
TRBJ2-7	TRBV7-9	TRBD1	few	TGTGCCAGCAACCAAGCAGGGGGTGCCCCTCGAGAGCAGTACTTC	CASNQAGGAPREQYF
TRBJ1-5	TRBV7-6	-	-	TGTGCCAGCAGCTTAAGGGATGGGAGCAATCAGCCCCAGCATTTT	CASSLRDGSNQPQHF
TRBJ2-2	TRBV18	-	few	TGTGCCAGCTCACCCGCCGCAACTGGATCCCTGGGAACGCCGAGCCTTTTT	CASSPAATGSLGTPSLF
TRBJ2-1	TRBV6-4	-	-	TGTGCCAGCAGTGAACAACAGGGTAGGGGTGAGCAGTTCTTC	CASSEQQGRGEQFF
TRBJ2-3	TRBV21-1	-	-	TGTGCCAGCACCCACATGCCGGGACTAGCTCCTTCCACAGATACGCAGTATTTT	CASTHMPGLAPSTDTQYF
TRBJ1-1	TRBV7-9	TRBD1	-	TGTGCCAGCAGCTCCCTACCGGGACAGGGGAACACTGAAGCTTTCTTT	CASSSLPGQGNTEAFF
TRBJ2-2	TRBV5-1	TRBD2	-	TGCGCCAGCAGCTTGGAGCGGGGACTCCCGAACACCGGGGAGCTGTTTTTT	CASSLERGLPNTGELFF
TRBJ1-2	TRBV12-3/TRBV12-4	-	-	TGTGCCAGCACTGATCTAAACTATGGCTACACCTTC	CASTDLNYGYTF
TRBJ2-1	TRBV18	-	-	TGTGCCAGCTCACCCACTACCCCGCGCTCCTACAATGAGCAGTTCTTC	CASSPTTPRSYNEQFF
TRBJ1-5	TRBV5-5	-	few	TGTGCCAGCAGCTCTGGAAAGGACAGCGCCCAGCCCCAGCATTTT	CASSSGKDSAQPQHF
TRBJ2-5	TRBV27	-	-	TGTGCCAGCAGTTTAGACACCGGGCGGGAGACCCAGTACTTC	CASSLDTGRETQYF
TRBJ2-7	TRBV6-2/TRBV6-3	-	-	TGTGCCAGCAGTTACTCGGCTCCGGGAGAGCAGTACTTC	CASSYSAPGEQYF
TRBJ1-6	TRBV5-6	TRBD1	few	TGTGCCAGCAGCTTAAGACAGGGAAATGCACCCCTCCACTTT	CASSLRQGNAPLHF
TRBJ2-5	TRBV11-2	TRBD2	-	TGTGCCAGCAGCGAAGGACTAGCTTTGATTGAGACCCAGTACTTC	CASSEGLALIETQYF
TRBJ2-5	TRBV5-1	TRBD1	-	TGCGCCAGCAGCACCACGACAGGGGGGGGAGAGACCCAGTACTTC	CASSTTTGGGETQYF
TRBJ1-5	TRBV20-1	TRBD1	few	TGCAGTGCTAGAGATGCGGACAGGGGGCCTATACGGCCCCAGCATTTT	CSARDADRGPIRPQHF
TRBJ2-2	TRBV5-1	-	-	TGCGCCAGCAGTACCGAGAGCGGTACCGGGGAGCTGTTTTTT	CASSTESGTGELFF